This T cell receptor beta chain is from a study of shared clonotypes between healthy human individuals (dated by TCRdb to about 2020). Looking at the study overall: The cohort comprised a couple of women and a few men aged 18 to 49 years. The study deeply sequenced blood TCR repertoires of about 5 healthy adults to estimate repertoire size and the extent of clonotype sharing between individuals. For each donor, CD4 naive and CD4 memory were each run on three plates, CD8 naive on two plates, and CD8 memory on one plate. Leukapheresis yielded between about 0.85 and 10 billion PBMCs per donor. To increase sequencing depth and limit assay-specific biases, different laboratories used diverse techniques to prepare libraries and sequence TCR repertoires. What the study reported, not specific to this receptor: Estimated clonotype richness was generally larger for naive than for memory subsets. Across a few donors, 4.5% to 6.5% of naive CD4, approximately 3.6% of naive CD8, roughly 2.3% of memory CD4, and under 0.45% of memory CD8 clonotypes were shared. Sampling was restricted to blood, and TCR repertoires in tissues likely differ from the TCR repertoires found in blood. Even with the large sequencing depth, rarefaction of the sorted-subset datasets indicated that sequencing was incomplete. Compared with non-shared clonotypes, clonotypes shared by all four sorted-subset donors had higher generation probabilities. The small number of donors limited the genetic and exposure-history diversity represented. Pairwise subsampling led to the expectation that sequencing depth would affect the degree of clonotype sharing among donors.

CD8 naive samples consisted of CD45RO-negative cells that were positively selected for CCR7, yielding a CD45RA+CCR7+ population without TemRA cells. The donors were healthy, HIV-negative adults who had no recently reported acute infections or vaccinations. Only Caucasian adults living in Nashville, Tennessee, USA were represented among the donors. After blood collection by leukapheresis, PBMCs were isolated using Ficoll-Histopaque density gradient centrifugation and then cryopreserved in the vapor phase of liquid nitrogen. Analytical flow cytometry was used to check the purity and quantity of every magnetically sorted T cell population. Genomic DNA was isolated from every sorted fraction and measured by UV absorbance on a Nanodrop 2000c. The germline V gene (reference sequence) gives CDR1 as LNHDA and CDR2 as SQIVND. The CDR3 holds 17 amino acids from the cysteine to the phenylalanine. Only the CDR3 DNA is retained, 51 bases long and in frame from the first base. The germline V end is reduced by 8 bases and the J end by 0 bases; junction bases left unmatched: 8.

Using the deep immunoSEQ assay, TCR CDR3 regions were amplified from genomic DNA by multiplex PCR. Extracted genomic DNA from each cell subset was distributed evenly across all wells of several immunoSEQ 96-well plates, and each plate was treated as a replicate. For sorted subsets, 200 ng of genomic DNA, equivalent to 30,000 or so T cell genomes, went into each replicate PCR. Purified libraries were measured with a Qubit 3.0 fluorometer, size-checked on a Bioanalyzer 2100, and measured again with the KAPA Library Quantification kit. Each immunoSEQ 96-well plate was sequenced on its own single-read 150-cycle Illumina NextSeq 550 flow cell. The paper's data handling went like this. Because the immunoSEQ output held only junctional sequences and lacked quality scores, the filtering could not match the filtering applied to full-length reads. To assign V/J genes and CDR3, sequences were annotated against IMGT germline references using PyIR, a Python wrapper for IgBLAST v1.9. Reads with weak V/J assignments (E-value above 1e-6), missing CDR3, stop codons, out-of-frame junctions, or ambiguous translated residues were removed. V3J clonotypes were defined as sequences sharing the same inferred V gene, J gene, and CDR3 amino acid sequence. Percentage overlap between repertoires was calculated by dividing the number of shared unique clonotypes by the size of the smaller repertoire. Richness of each repertoire was evaluated using RTK rarefaction, the Chao1 estimator, and Recon v2.1 estimates of unobserved clonotypes. Generation probabilities for all TCRbeta clonotypes obtained by the gDNA method from a handful of donors were computed using OLGA. This is the immuneACCESS table as TCRdb keeps it, with only in-frame sequences that have V and J called. A part of the clones is gone; compared with another copy, unresolved V genes explain less than half, and the rest is unexplained. The V and J calls and clone size were taken over from that table, and D and trimming were inferred from the DNA. A total of roughly 2,000,000 clones appear in this sample, roughly 95% of them only once. The ten top clones hold around 1.7% of the sample.

Regarding this clone: What this receptor recognizes is not known. No much larger clonotype is one base removed from it; base qualities were not supplied.

The chain is made from TRBV19 and TRBJ2-3; the central 13 bases match TRBD2. This TCR came from a man between 18 and 29 years old in good health. Some clones in this sample may be carry-over from other donors' samples. Sequencing used naive CD8+ T cells from PBMCs. This sample's cell subset or site label indicates: CD45RA+CCR7+. The DNA is TGTGCCAGTGCGGATACTAGCGGGAGGGTTAGCACAGATACGCAGTATTTT. Its protein reads: CASADTSGRVSTDTQYF.